The clone carrying this TCR beta chain was counted a few times. The data are from a study of blood T cell repertoires in COVID-19. The overall study: Collection of acute and convalescent COVID-19 samples took place in the United States, Italy and Spain. PBMCs, B-cell-depleted T cells, or T cells provided the cDNA or gDNA that made up the material.

Trimming took 3 bases from V and 6 from J; bases not matched to a gene: 8. Germline loops: CDR1 SNHLY, CDR2 FYNNEI. The CDR3 spans 15 residues. Repertoires were generated with immunoSEQ multiplex PCR, while TCRdb's copy carries only in-frame clones and drops some. The repertoire consists of under 250,000 clones, with approximately 80% occurring once and the leading ten covering approximately 9.1%. V usage is TRBV2 and J usage is TRBJ1-5; TRBD1 aligns across 7 bases. The receptor was derived from a man aged 80 or over with acute or convalescent COVID-19. What was sequenced was peripheral blood. This CDR3 is CASSEMTGKSQPQHF. Here the CDR3 DNA reads TGTGCCAGCAGTGAGATGACAGGGAAAAGTCAGCCCCAGCATTTT.